The 16 T cell receptor beta chains below all came from one sample that was sequenced in a study of low-dose radiotherapy and immunotherapy resistance in tumors. Indicated time point: after trial treatment. Treatment indicated: LDRT plus nivolumab, ipilimumab, low-dose cyclophosphamide and aspirin (RACIN trial). Covering alpha and beta chains, TRAV- and TRBV-specific primers were used for the first-strand cDNA. TCRs were put through around 20 PCR cycles of amplification with Phusion. A constant-region primer and the V-primer adapter served as the primer pair. From the reads, TCRdb called clonotypes with MiXCR, one entry per CDR3 protein. The table includes tens of thousands of distinct CDR3 sequences, 17% detected once. The input for sequencing was PBMCs, taken after low-dose radiotherapy plus immunotherapy. Receptors originate from a male donor with prostate cancer.

The CDR3 sequence is CATSRAGTGETQYF. CDR3 nucleotide sequence: TGTGCCACCAGCAGAGCGGGGACGGGGGAGACCCAGTACTTC. This sequence joins TRBV15 and TRBJ2-5; D is tentatively TRBD1 or TRBD2 (5 bases each). Trimming cost V 1 base and J 5 bases, with 11 bases left between them. The CDR3 consists of 14 residues. The germline V gene encodes CDR1 LNHNV and CDR2 YYDKDF (reference sequence).

This clonotype came up many times. The chain is built from TRBV7-2 and TRBJ2-5; 8 nucleotides match TRBD1. There are 16 residues in the CDR3. The ends lost 1 base at V and 1 base at J; junction bases unmatched: 5. Germline V gives CDR1 SGHTA, CDR2 FQGNSA. The CDR3, as DNA: TGTGCCAGCAGCTTAGGGCGAACAGGGGGCCAAGAGACCCAGTACTTC. Amino acids: CASSLGRTGGQETQYF.

This clonotype was recorded many times. The chain is built from TRBV20-1 and TRBJ2-7; 7 bases align to TRBD2. The CDR3 is 16 amino acids. CDR1 is DFQATT, CDR2 SNEGSKA, per germline (reference sequence). Trimming took 4 bases from V and 6 from J; bases not matched to a gene: 18. CDR3 protein: CSATTFGGGPIGEQYF. CDR3 nucleotide sequence: TGCAGTGCTACCACATTTGGGGGAGGGCCTATCGGCGAGCAGTACTTC.

This clonotype appeared many times. The rearrangement links TRBV24-1 to TRBJ2-7, with D tentatively TRBD1 or TRBD2 (5 bases each). Trimming pared 4 bases from V and 4 bases from J, leaving 13 bases between. The CDR3 is made up of 14 amino acids. Germline V gene sequence: CDR1 KGHDR, CDR2 SFDVKD. CDR3 loop: CATSDSGRGYEQYF. Here the CDR3 DNA reads TGTGCCACCAGTGACTCGGGACGAGGGTACGAGCAGTACTTC.

In its sample, this clonotype was seen many times. The chain combines TRBV7-2 with TRBJ2-7; D gene ambiguous. V gave up 1 base and J gave up 1 base, with 11 bases separating them. The CDR3 loop spans 15 amino acids. Germline CDR1 and CDR2: SGHTA and FQGNSA. CDR3 nucleotides: TGTGCCAGCAGCTTAGGCGGCGTCAGATCCTACGAGCAGTACTTC. It codes for CASSLGGVRSYEQYF.

This clonotype was found many times. The V and J genes are TRBV7-2 and TRBJ2-4, with D perhaps being TRBD1 or TRBD2 (5 bases each). Germline CDR1 and CDR2: SGHTA and FQGNSA. Trimming took 5 bases from V and 1 from J, leaving 12 bases between them. The CDR3 totals 15 residues. CDR3 sequence (DNA): TGTGCCAGCAGCCCCCGGTGGGGGGCCAAAAACATTCAGTACTTC. Translation: CASSPRWGAKNIQYF. Combining the CDR3 with reference TRBV7-2 and TRBJ2-4 gives the whole variable domain GAGVSQSPSNKVTEKGKDVELRCDPISGHTALYWYRQSLGQGLEFLIYFQGNSAPDKSGLPSDRFSAERTGGSVSTLTIQRTQQEDSAVYLCASSPRWGAKNIQYFGAGTRLSVL.

This clonotype was seen repeatedly, ten times or more. The chain couples TRBV20-1 to TRBJ2-7, with 9 bases aligning to TRBD2. The CDR3 runs to 14 residues. The junction had 8 bases not matched to a gene; V was cut back by 5 bases and J by 3 bases. Germline CDR1 is DFQATT and CDR2 is SNEGSKA (reference sequence). Written as DNA, the CDR3 is TGCAGTGCTCCGGGCGGGAGGGCCGGCTACGAGCAGTACTTC. Protein: CSAPGGRAGYEQYF.

This clonotype was counted at least ten times. Here the CDR3 reads CSVTANYGYTF. The CDR3, as DNA: TGCAGCGTGACGGCTAACTATGGCTACACCTTC. The chain links TRBV29-1 to TRBJ1-2; D gene uncertain. This CDR3 has 11 amino acids. V lost 6 bases and J lost 0, with 5 bases in between. CDR1 and CDR2 from the germline V gene are SQVTM and ANQGSEA.

The sample holds many counts of this clonotype. J is TRBJ1-1 and V is TRBV9, with no clear D. Germline V CDR1 and CDR2: SGDLS, YYNGEE. Trimming shortened V by 0 bases and J by 0 bases, and 6 bases separated the two germline ends. The CDR3 consists of 14 residues. CDR3 sequence (DNA): TGTGCCAGCAGCGTAGGACATATGAACACTGAAGCTTTCTTT. It is translated as CASSVGHMNTEAFF.

The chain recombines TRBV7-8 with TRBJ2-7; unclear D gene. Germline V lookup: CDR1 SGHVS, CDR2 FQNEAQ. This CDR3 is 14 amino acids long. V was trimmed by 5 bases and J by 3 bases, leaving 14 bases between them. CDR3 amino acids: CASSGTGSLYEQYF. In DNA, the CDR3 is TGTGCCAGCAGCGGTACCGGCAGCCTCTACGAGCAGTACTTC.

The rearrangement joins TRBV6-2 or TRBV6-3 to TRBJ1-5, with 9 nucleotides matching TRBD1. This CDR3 has 16 residues. Trimming cost V 6 bases and J 1 base; bases outside gene matches: 7. Germline values: CDR1 MNHEY, CDR2 SVGEGT. CDR3 DNA sequence: TGTGCCAGCAGCAGGGACAGGGTAGGGAGCAATCAGCCCCAGCATTTT. Translation: CASSRDRVGSNQPQHF.

At least ten counts were recorded for this clonotype. The V call is TRBV19, the J call TRBJ1-2; weak D call: TRBD1 (6 bases). Germline V CDR1 and CDR2: LNHDA, SQIVND (reference sequence). The ends were cut back, 6 bases at V and 9 bases at J, with 17 bases in the middle. This CDR3 region has 13 residues. The CDR3 loop is CASRMIPTGRYTF. Here the CDR3 DNA reads TGTGCCAGTAGGATGATACCGACAGGCCGCTACACCTTC.

There are many counts of this clonotype. The J gene is TRBJ2-1, the V gene TRBV11-1, with 9 bases aligning to TRBD1. The V gene's germline CDR1 is SGHAT and CDR2 FQDESV (reference sequence). J lost 6 bases, V lost 8 bases, and 8 bases had no gene match. The CDR3 runs to 14 residues. Here the CDR3 reads CASAGTGILNEQFF. DNA for the CDR3: TGTGCCAGCGCTGGGACAGGGATACTCAATGAGCAGTTCTTC. Based on the CDR3 plus reference TRBV11-1 and TRBJ2-1, the full variable domain is EAEVAQSPRYKITEKSQAVAFWCDPISGHATLYWYRQILGQGPELLVQFQDESVVDDSQLPKDRFSAERLKGVDSTLKIQPAELGDSAMYLCASAGTGILNEQFFGPGTRLTVL.

This clonotype showed up many times. V is TRBV20-1 and J is TRBJ1-6; D ambiguous. The CDR3 spans 12 residues. From germline, CDR1 is DFQATT and CDR2 SNEGSKA (reference sequence). Trimming left V 0 bases short and J 9 bases short, with 6 bases between. Written as DNA, the CDR3 is TGCAGTGCTAGAGATCTAGGTTCACCCCTCCACTTT. It yields the protein CSARDLGSPLHF.

In its sample, this clonotype was seen a few times. A far larger clone is a single base away, which makes a read error likely. The chain carries TRBV12-3 or TRBV12-4 and TRBJ2-3; 7 positions match TRBD2. This CDR3 is 14 amino acids long. The ends lost 0 bases at V and 4 bases at J; junction bases unmatched: 1. The CDR3 region is CASSLAGGPDTQYF. In DNA, the CDR3 is TGTGCCAGCAGTTTAGCGGGAGGGCCAGATACGCAGTATTTT.

This clonotype was seen a few times. The V gene is TRBV20-1, the J gene TRBJ2-7; the D gene is possibly TRBD2 (5 bases). This CDR3 is 12 amino acids long. Trimming removed 5 bases at V and 6 bases at J, with 14 bases between. Germline CDR1 and CDR2: DFQATT and SNEGSKA (reference sequence). CDR3 protein: CSAPRRDAEQYF. CDR3 coding DNA: TGCAGTGCTCCCAGACGGGATGCCGAGCAGTACTTC.